This entry concerns a single TCR beta chain. The data belong to a study of shared clonotypes between healthy human individuals. The CDR3 has 13 amino acids. CDR1 is ENHRY and CDR2 is SYGVKD in the germline V gene. With 7 bases removed from V and 5 bases from J, the gap between germline ends came to 14 bases. Healthy adults negative for HIV, lacking recent acute infections or vaccinations, served as donors. Under the authors' procedure: Junction-only immunoSEQ data arrived without quality scores, meaning filtering differed. Using immunoSEQ multiplex PCR, the repertoire was profiled, and TCRdb retains in-frame clones only, with some absent. D and trimming were read from the DNA, whereas the V and J calls and clone size are those reported in that table. The data contain 850,000 to 1,100,000 clones, approximately 80% of them singletons.

J is TRBJ1-1 and V is TRBV10-3; D remains unclear. This TCR came from a man between 18 and 35 years old in good health. Some clones in this sample may be carry-over from other donors' samples. The sample taken for sequencing was memory CD4+ T cells from PBMCs. The subset here: CD45RA-negative fraction. The CDR3 DNA sequence: TGTGCCATCACGGTACAGCCGGATACTGAAGCTTTCTTT. It translates to CAITVQPDTEAFF.